The rows below give T cell receptor beta chains drawn from one sample of a study of a mutant IDH1 vaccine in newly diagnosed glioma. Method: immunoSEQ multiplex PCR; TCRdb's copy keeps in-frame clones and lacks some. The sample includes 45,000 to 55,000 clones, more than 80% seen only once; the top ten take 2% to 2.5%. The sample was PBMCs, taken from a glioma patient treated with radiotherapy, temozolomide or both. All receptors come from a man aged 35 to 55 with glioma. Both conserved end residues are part of each CDR3. D genes are given only for firm matches. Expanded clones get a size class; other rows say once, few or many, or leave the size out.

D gene: NA; J gene: TRBJ2-7; V gene: TRBV20-1; clone size: NA; CDR3 DNA: TGCAGTGGAATCAGGGGCTACGAGCAGTACTTC; CDR3 protein: CSGIRGYEQYF
D gene: TRBD1; J gene: TRBJ1-2; V gene: TRBV9; clone size: once; CDR3 DNA: TGTGCCAGCAGCGTAGTGGGACAGACTCCTAACTATGGCTACACCTTC; CDR3 protein: CASSVVGQTPNYGYTF
D gene: NA; J gene: TRBJ1-2; V gene: TRBV5-1; clone size: few; CDR3 DNA: TGCGCCAGCAGCCTCAACAGGGATGGCTACACCTTC; CDR3 protein: CASSLNRDGYTF
D gene: NA; J gene: TRBJ2-3; V gene: TRBV4-2; clone size: NA; CDR3 DNA: TGTGCCAGCAGCCAAGCTCATCCGGGAAGCACAGATACGCAGTATTTT; CDR3 protein: CASSQAHPGSTDTQYF
D gene: NA; J gene: TRBJ2-7; V gene: TRBV7-8; clone size: NA; CDR3 DNA: TGTGCCAGCAGCCGTACTAGCGAGCAGTACTTC; CDR3 protein: CASSRTSEQYF
D gene: NA; J gene: TRBJ1-1; V gene: TRBV15; clone size: few; CDR3 DNA: TGTGCCACCGCCAACAGGGATGGTGACGCTGAAGCTTTCTTT; CDR3 protein: CATANRDGDAEAFF
D gene: NA; J gene: TRBJ2-7; V gene: TRBV27; clone size: NA; CDR3 DNA: TGTGCCAGCAGCCTGAGACAGAACTACGAGCAGTACTTC; CDR3 protein: CASSLRQNYEQYF
D gene: TRBD2; J gene: TRBJ2-7; V gene: TRBV5-4; clone size: once; CDR3 DNA: TGTGCCAGCAGCTCGTGGGGAGCGGGGCCCTACGAGCAGTACTTC; CDR3 protein: CASSSWGAGPYEQYF
D gene: NA; J gene: TRBJ2-1; V gene: TRBV10-3; clone size: few; CDR3 DNA: TGTGCCATCAGTTATAGCGACGTCTACAATGAGCAGTTCTTC; CDR3 protein: CAISYSDVYNEQFF
D gene: NA; J gene: TRBJ2-7; V gene: TRBV7-2; clone size: NA; CDR3 DNA: TGTGCCAGCAGTTATAAATGGGACACCAACTACGAGCAGTACTTC; CDR3 protein: CASSYKWDTNYEQYF
D gene: NA; J gene: TRBJ1-1; V gene: TRBV9; clone size: NA; CDR3 DNA: TGTGCCAGCAGCGTAGATGGGAGGGTCACTGAAGCTTTCTTT; CDR3 protein: CASSVDGRVTEAFF
D gene: NA; J gene: TRBJ1-3; V gene: TRBV2; clone size: NA; CDR3 DNA: TGTGCCAGCAGGGGCGGGAGGGAATCTGGAAACACCATATATTTT; CDR3 protein: CASRGGRESGNTIYF
D gene: TRBD1; J gene: TRBJ2-5; V gene: TRBV7-2; clone size: NA; CDR3 DNA: TGTGCCAGCAGCAAAAGAGGGTGGACAGGGGGCCAAGAGACCCAGTACTTC; CDR3 protein: CASSKRGWTGGQETQYF
D gene: TRBD2; J gene: TRBJ2-3; V gene: TRBV19; clone size: NA; CDR3 DNA: TGTGCCAGTAAGGGACTAGCAGGGAACACAGATACGCAGTATTTT; CDR3 protein: CASKGLAGNTDTQYF
D gene: TRBD1; J gene: TRBJ1-1; V gene: TRBV4-2; clone size: NA; CDR3 DNA: TGTGCCAGCAGCCTGGACAGGATGGGCACTGAAGCTTTCTTT; CDR3 protein: CASSLDRMGTEAFF
D gene: TRBD2; J gene: TRBJ2-2; V gene: TRBV5-6; clone size: NA; CDR3 DNA: TGTGCCAGCAGCTTGGAGGAGCGGGATAGATCCGGGGAGCTGTTTTTT; CDR3 protein: CASSLEERDRSGELFF
D gene: NA; J gene: TRBJ2-7; V gene: TRBV9; clone size: once; CDR3 DNA: TGTGCCAGCAGCGTAGGAGGGGGGCTCTACGAGCAGTACTTC; CDR3 protein: CASSVGGGLYEQYF
D gene: NA; J gene: TRBJ2-2; V gene: TRBV6-4; clone size: NA; CDR3 DNA: TGTGCCAGCAGAACAACGGCTTTGAACACCGGGGAGCTGTTTTTT; CDR3 protein: CASRTTALNTGELFF
D gene: NA; J gene: TRBJ1-5; V gene: TRBV18; clone size: NA; CDR3 DNA: TGTGCCAGCTCACCCGCGGGGGGGAGGTTGAATCAGCCCCAGCATTTT; CDR3 protein: CASSPAGGRLNQPQHF